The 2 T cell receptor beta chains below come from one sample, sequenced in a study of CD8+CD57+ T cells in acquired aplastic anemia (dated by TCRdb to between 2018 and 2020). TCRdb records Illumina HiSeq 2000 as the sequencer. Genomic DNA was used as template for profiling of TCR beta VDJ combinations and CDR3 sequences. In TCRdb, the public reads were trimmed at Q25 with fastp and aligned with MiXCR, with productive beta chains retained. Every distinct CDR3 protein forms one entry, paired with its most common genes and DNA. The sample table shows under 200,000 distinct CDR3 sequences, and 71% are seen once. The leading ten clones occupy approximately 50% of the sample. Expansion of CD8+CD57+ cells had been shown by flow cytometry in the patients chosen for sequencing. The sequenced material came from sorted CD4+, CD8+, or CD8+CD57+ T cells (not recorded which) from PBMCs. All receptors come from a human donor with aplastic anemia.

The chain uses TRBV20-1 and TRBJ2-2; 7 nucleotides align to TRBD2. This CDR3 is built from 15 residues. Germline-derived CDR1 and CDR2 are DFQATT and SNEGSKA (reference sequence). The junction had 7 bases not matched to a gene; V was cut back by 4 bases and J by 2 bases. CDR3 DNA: TGCAGTGCTAACCTAGCGGAATTAAACACCGGGGAGCTGTTTTTT. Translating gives CSANLAELNTGELFF.

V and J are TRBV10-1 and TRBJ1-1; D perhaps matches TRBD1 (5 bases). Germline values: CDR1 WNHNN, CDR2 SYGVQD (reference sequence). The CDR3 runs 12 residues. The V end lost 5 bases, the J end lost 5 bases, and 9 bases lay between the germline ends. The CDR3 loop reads CASSQQATEAFF. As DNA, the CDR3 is TGCGCCAGCAGTCAACAGGCAACTGAAGCTTTCTTT.